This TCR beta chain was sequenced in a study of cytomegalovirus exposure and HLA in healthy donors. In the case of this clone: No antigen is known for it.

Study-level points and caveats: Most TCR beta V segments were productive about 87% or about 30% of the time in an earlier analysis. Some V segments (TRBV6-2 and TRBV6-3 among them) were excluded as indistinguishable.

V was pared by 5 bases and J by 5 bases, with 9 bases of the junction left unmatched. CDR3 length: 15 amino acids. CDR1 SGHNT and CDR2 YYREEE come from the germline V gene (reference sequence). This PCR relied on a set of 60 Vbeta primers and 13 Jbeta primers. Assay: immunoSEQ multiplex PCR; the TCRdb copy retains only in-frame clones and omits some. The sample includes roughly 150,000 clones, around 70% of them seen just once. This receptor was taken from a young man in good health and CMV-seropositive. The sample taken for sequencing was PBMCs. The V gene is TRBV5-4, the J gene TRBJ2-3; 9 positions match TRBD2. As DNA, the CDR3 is TGTGCCAGCAGGGGTGCGGGGGGGCTGGTAGATACGCAGTATTTT. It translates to CASRGAGGLVDTQYF.